The T cell receptor beta chain under discussion was sequenced for a study of blood T cell repertoires in COVID-19. Background on the study: There were acute and convalescent COVID-19 samples, and they came from the United States, Italy and Spain. Nucleic acid was either cDNA or gDNA, and it came from T cells, B-cell-depleted T cells, or PBMCs.

Original processing methods: Using reference gene primer amplification, nucleated cell counts were estimated. The assay was immunoSEQ multiplex PCR, and TCRdb's table has in-frame clones only and misses some. The DNA was the basis for D and trimming; V, J and clone size are from that table. In the table there are around 140,000 clones, about 89% of which are singletons. CDR1 and CDR2 (germline): SEHNR, FQNEAQ (reference sequence). The CDR3 length is 15 residues. V lost 5 bases and J lost 1, with 15 bases in between. This clone was seen once. Sequences were obtained from peripheral blood. This chain uses TRBV7-9 with TRBJ2-7; maybe TRBD2 (5 bases). The sequence derives from a man between 50 and 59 years old with active COVID-19. The CDR3 loop reads CASSPGMGPSYEQYF. In nucleotides, the CDR3 is TGTGCCAGCAGCCCGGGAATGGGTCCTTCCTACGAGCAGTACTTC.